This is a list of T cell receptor beta chains from one sample in a study of cytomegalovirus exposure and HLA in healthy donors. Sequencing used immunoSEQ multiplex PCR; TCRdb keeps in-frame clones, though not all of them. The sample has 40,000 to 55,000 clones, around 70% seen once; the top ten hold approximately 2.7%. Material for sequencing was PBMCs. Receptor source: a man between 18 and 29 years old in good health and CMV-seronegative. The CDR3 runs from the conserved cysteine through the conserved F or W. D genes are given only for firm matches.

j_gene | d_gene | v_gene | CDR3aa
TRBJ2-5 | TRBD1 | TRBV4-1 | CASSQDRGRETQYF
TRBJ1-1 | TRBD1 | TRBV4-2 | CASSQDRDRGWNTEAFF
TRBJ1-1 | - | TRBV25-1 | CASSPGGAKVFF
TRBJ2-7 | - | TRBV2 | CASSEQGMNEQYF
TRBJ1-1 | - | TRBV25-1 | CASSESTVMNTEAFF
TRBJ1-3 | - | TRBV4-1 | CASSQGQFSGNTIYF
TRBJ2-2 | - | TRBV6-1 | CASPGGLSNTGELFF
TRBJ1-2 | - | TRBV2 | CASRPSLDGYTF
TRBJ1-5 | - | TRBV28 | CASNGGANNQPQHF
TRBJ1-5 | - | TRBV5-1 | CASRAGLGNQPQHF
TRBJ2-7 | - | TRBV19 | CASSIDIGGEQYF
TRBJ1-4 | - | TRBV6-6 | CASRWTATNEKLFF
TRBJ2-5 | TRBD1 | TRBV6-5 | CASRWDRARETQYF
TRBJ2-7 | TRBD1 | TRBV7-2 | CASSAEQGAHEQYF
TRBJ2-7 | TRBD2 | TRBV5-1 | CASSGTSGSYEQYF
TRBJ1-2 | TRBD1 | TRBV30 | CAWSDNQGDYTF
TRBJ2-1 | TRBD2 | TRBV28 | CASRRSGRVSIGQFF
TRBJ2-7 | - | TRBV28 | CASGRGGYEQYF
TRBJ2-5 | - | TRBV23-1 | CASSQTGQETQYF
TRBJ2-5 | - | TRBV25-1 | CASSDSRLQETQYF
TRBJ1-2 | - | TRBV29-1 | CSVVSGGVYTF
TRBJ2-5 | - | TRBV7-3 | CASSLSSSTETQYF
TRBJ1-5 | TRBD1 | TRBV10-2 | CASTGTGDQPQHF
TRBJ2-7 | TRBD1 | TRBV15 | CATKTGDTTYEQYF
TRBJ1-1 | TRBD1 | TRBV5-4 | CASSLGDRPEAFF
TRBJ2-2 | TRBD2 | TRBV30 | CAWSKGLAGISTGELFF
TRBJ2-5 | - | TRBV10-3 | CAISEVEETQYF
TRBJ1-4 | TRBD1 | TRBV5-4 | CASSGSGGSTNEKLFF
TRBJ2-7 | TRBD2 | TRBV29-1 | CSVAGAGGSYEQYF
TRBJ2-2 | TRBD2 | TRBV2 | CASSRTGGPVSGELFF
TRBJ2-7 | TRBD2 | TRBV6-5 | CASSRTSGSIYEQYF
TRBJ1-5 | - | TRBV29-1 | CSAGGGTSNQPQHF
TRBJ1-5 | TRBD1 | TRBV29-1 | CSVQQATGANQPQHF
TRBJ2-5 | TRBD2 | TRBV19 | CASSTVAGGGTQYF
TRBJ2-2 | - | TRBV11-3 | CASSFGSVGGELFF
TRBJ1-5 | TRBD1 | TRBV4-3 | CASSQDRNPSQPQHF
TRBJ2-2 | - | TRBV4-2 | CASSQDLGVLGTGELFF
TRBJ2-1 | TRBD2 | TRBV6-6 | CASSSGTRKVEQFF
TRBJ2-2 | - | TRBV29-1 | CSVGMGGTGELFF
TRBJ1-4 | TRBD1 | TRBV6-1 | CASSEGQAPNEKLFF
TRBJ1-2 | TRBD1 | TRBV19 | CASSRGQTASGYTF
TRBJ1-1 | - | TRBV6-1 | CASSEDRIEAFF
TRBJ2-7 | - | TRBV2 | CASMTTSYEQYF
TRBJ2-7 | TRBD2 | TRBV28 | CASSSAGYEQYF
TRBJ2-2 | TRBD2 | TRBV6-4 | CASSDRAGGFANTGELFF
TRBJ1-6 | - | TRBV6-6 | CASSTPKSSGSPLHF
TRBJ1-5 | TRBD1 | TRBV13 | CASSYGTGGNQPQHF
TRBJ1-1 | - | TRBV10-3 | CAISRPMEAEAFF
TRBJ2-3 | - | TRBV28 | CAIAGLLNTDTQYF
TRBJ2-7 | - | TRBV30 | CAWSALNEQYF
TRBJ2-1 | - | TRBV7-7 | CASSLALTSFSEQFF
TRBJ1-5 | TRBD1 | TRBV4-2 | CASSQGDRTNSNQPQHF
TRBJ2-7 | - | TRBV9 | CASSVGPSPEQYF
TRBJ1-1 | - | TRBV28 | CASSLGGGGDTEAFF
TRBJ1-4 | - | TRBV6-5 | CASSYSGGRGGEKLFF
TRBJ2-7 | TRBD1 | TRBV10-3 | CAIRATGANTYEQYF
TRBJ2-3 | TRBD1 | TRBV11-2 | CASSLTGLGPPKDTQYF
TRBJ1-3 | - | TRBV28 | CASRLTGRGNTIYF
TRBJ1-4 | TRBD1 | TRBV30 | CAGGQVGEKLFF